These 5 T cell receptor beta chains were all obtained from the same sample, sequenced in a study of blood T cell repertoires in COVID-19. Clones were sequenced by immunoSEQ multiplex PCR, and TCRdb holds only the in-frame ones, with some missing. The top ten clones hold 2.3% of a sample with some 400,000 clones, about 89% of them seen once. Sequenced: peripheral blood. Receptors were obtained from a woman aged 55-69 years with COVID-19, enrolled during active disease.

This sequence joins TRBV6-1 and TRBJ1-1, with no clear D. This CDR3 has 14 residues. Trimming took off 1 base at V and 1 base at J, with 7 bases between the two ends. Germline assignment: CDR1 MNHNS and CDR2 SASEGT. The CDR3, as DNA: TGTGCCAGCAGTGAAGGAAGCCGGAACACTGAAGCTTTCTTT. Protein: CASSEGSRNTEAFF.

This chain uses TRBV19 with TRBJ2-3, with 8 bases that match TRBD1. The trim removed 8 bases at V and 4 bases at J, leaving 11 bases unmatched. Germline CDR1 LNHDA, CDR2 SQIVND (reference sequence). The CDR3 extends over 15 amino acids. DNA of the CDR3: TGTGCCAGTGGGAACAGGGGGATAGCCCCAGATACGCAGTATTTT. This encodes CASGNRGIAPDTQYF.

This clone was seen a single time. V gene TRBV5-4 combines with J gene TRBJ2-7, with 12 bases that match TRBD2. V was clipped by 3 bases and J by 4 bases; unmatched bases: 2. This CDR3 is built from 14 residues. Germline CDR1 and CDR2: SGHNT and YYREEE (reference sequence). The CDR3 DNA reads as TGTGCCAGCAGCTCTAGCGGGGGGGTATACGAGCAGTACTTC. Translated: CASSSSGGVYEQYF. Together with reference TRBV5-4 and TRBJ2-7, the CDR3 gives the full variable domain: ETGVTQSPTHLIKTRGQQVTLRCSSQSGHNTVSWYQQALGQGPQFIFQYYREEENGRGNFPPRFSGLQFPNYSSELNVNALELDDSALYLCASSSSGGVYEQYFGPGTRLTVT.

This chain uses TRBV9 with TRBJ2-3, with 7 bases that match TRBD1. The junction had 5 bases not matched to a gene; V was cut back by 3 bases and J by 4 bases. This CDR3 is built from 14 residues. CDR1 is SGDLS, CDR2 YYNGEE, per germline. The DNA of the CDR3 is TGTGCCAGCAGCGAGGGGGCCCTCCCAGATACGCAGTATTTT. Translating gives CASSEGALPDTQYF.

CDR3 sequence (DNA): TGTGCCAGCATCGGGACAGCCTATAGCAATCAGCCCCAGCATTTT. Translated, it gives CASIGTAYSNQPQHF. The gene calls are TRBV28 and TRBJ1-5; 7 bases agree with TRBD1. CDR1 and CDR2 from the germline V gene are MDHEN and SYDVKM. The CDR3 loop spans 15 amino acids. V dropped 7 bases and J dropped 0; count of bases not matched to a gene: 6. The full variable domain, with the rest looked up from reference TRBV28 and TRBJ1-5, is DVKVTQSSRYLVKRTGEKVFLECVQDMDHENMFWYRQDPGLGLRLIYFSYDVKMKEKGDIPEGYSVSREKKERFSLILESASTNQTSMYLCASIGTAYSNQPQHFGDGTRLSIL.